This entry features one T cell receptor (beta chain) sequence. Its recognized antigen is unknown. One base away there is no much larger clone; base qualities are not given. The entry originates in a study of Ad26.COV2.S vaccination and SARS-CoV-2 variants (dated by TCRdb to 2020 to 2023). Turning to the overall study: Donors in the vaccine arm were drawn from COV1001, a phase I-IIa trial of Ad26.COV2.S in healthy adults that was multicentre, randomized, double-blind and placebo-controlled. Ad26.COV2.S was given intramuscularly at 5x10^10 or 1x10^11 viral particles, as a single shot or as two shots 56 days apart. The specificity and breadth of SARS-CoV-2-reactive T cell receptors after Ad26.COV2.S vaccination were assessed by TCRbeta repertoire sequencing. The TCR-sequenced set comprised about 32 samples: approximately 20 Ad26.COV2.S vaccine recipients, 5 placebo recipients and 8 SARS-CoV-2 convalescent individuals. Trial participants were randomized into five groups of five: low-dose or high-dose Ad26.COV2.S given once or twice, or placebo on both occasions. Investigators did not know the trial group allocation while performing experiments and assessing outcomes.

The immunoSEQ Assay was used to sequence TCRbeta CDR3 regions. After extraction, genomic DNA underwent amplification by bias-controlled multiplex PCR, followed by high-throughput sequencing. On the authors' methods: To quantify the absolute abundance of every unique TCRbeta CDR3 region, sequences were collapsed and filtered. T cell fraction was estimated by normalization of TCRbeta template counts to usable DNA, with usable DNA being measured through amplification of reference genes present in all nucleated cells. Repertoire TCRs were annotated as SARS-CoV-2-specific by exact matching of V gene, CDR3 amino acid sequence and J gene to a known reactive TCR set. MIRA supplied the reference SARS-CoV-2 TCR set, which was filtered for enrichment in COVID-19-positive ImmuneCODE repertoires so that public or cross-reactive TCRs were removed. Based on the MIRA antigens, annotated TCRs were further analysed at the level of specific ORF or position within ORF. Breadth was defined as annotated unique rearrangements over total unique productive rearrangements; depth was the summed frequency of those rearrangements. TCR breadth was compared between groups using two-sided Wilcoxon rank-sum tests. In TCRdb, the immuneACCESS table is reduced to in-frame sequences with V and J assigned. These tables do not hold every clone; where another copy was compared, an unresolved V gene accounts for under half, and the others remain unexplained. For V, J and clone size, that table is used; D and trimming come from the DNA. This sample comprises 430,000 or so clones, 89% of them detected only once. The top ten hold around 2.6% of the sample.

Between the V and J ends, shortened by 4 bases and 5 bases respectively, the junction contains 18 bases. Taken from cysteine to phenylalanine, the CDR3 has 16 residues. Only the CDR3 region is kept as DNA, spanning 48 bases read in frame from base 1. CDR1 LNHDA and CDR2 SQIVND were looked up in the germline V gene (reference sequence). The treatment or condition label on this specimen signifies: over 15 received Ad26.COV2.S at low or high dose, single or two shots; roughly 5 received placebo; per-sample allocation not given. Repertoires of vaccine and placebo recipients were sequenced from samples taken on day 63 after the first injection. Between 29 July and 7 August 2020, Cohort 1b enrolled fewer than 30 adults aged 18-55 years at one site in Boston, USA. Ad26.COV2.S was a replication-incompetent adenovirus type 26 vector expressing a prefusion-stabilized SARS-CoV-2 spike protein from the original Wuhan strain.

The study at large found these results: Spike-specific TCR breadth was higher in Ad26.COV2.S recipients than in placebo recipients (P = 0.0014). Comparing responses between vaccine doses or regimens was not something the study was powered to do. Vaccine and placebo recipients had comparable non-spike TCR breadth, which fits with the vaccine containing only spike. Substantial breadth of spike-specific CD8+ and CD4+ T cell responses was reported after vaccination. It was noted by the authors that total T cell responses may have been underestimated by the TCR breadth and depth analyses.

The chain uses TRBV19 and TRBJ1-3, with no confident D gene call. Sequences were derived from peripheral blood, sampled in a trial of Ad26.COV2.S vaccine versus placebo. The source of this sequence is a person between 18 and 60 years old who received the Ad26.COV2.S COVID-19 vaccine or a placebo. Here the CDR3 is given as CASSTRIGDGRNTIYF. DNA sequence: TGTGCCAGTAGTACCCGCATCGGGGATGGTCGAAACACCATATATTTT. The entire variable domain, with the stretches around the CDR3 drawn from the reference TRBV19 and TRBJ1-3 proteins, is DGGITQSPKYLFRKEGQNVTLSCEQNLNHDAMYWYRQDPGQGLRLIYYSQIVNDFQKGDIAEGYSVSREKKESFPLTVTSAQKNPTAFYLCASSTRIGDGRNTIYFGEGSWLTVV.